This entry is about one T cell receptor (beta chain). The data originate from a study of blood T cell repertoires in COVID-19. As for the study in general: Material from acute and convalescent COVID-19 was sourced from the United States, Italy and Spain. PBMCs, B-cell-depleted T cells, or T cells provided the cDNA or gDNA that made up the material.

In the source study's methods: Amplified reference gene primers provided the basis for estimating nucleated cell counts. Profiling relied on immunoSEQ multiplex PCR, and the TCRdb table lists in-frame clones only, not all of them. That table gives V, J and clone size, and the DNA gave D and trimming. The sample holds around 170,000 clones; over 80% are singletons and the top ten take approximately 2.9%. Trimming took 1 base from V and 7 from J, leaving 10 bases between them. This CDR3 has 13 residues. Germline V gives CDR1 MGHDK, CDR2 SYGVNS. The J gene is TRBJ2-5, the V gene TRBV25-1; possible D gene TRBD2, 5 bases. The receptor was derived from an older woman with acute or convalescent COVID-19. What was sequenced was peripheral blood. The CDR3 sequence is CASSESGSGTQYF. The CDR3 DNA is TGTGCCAGCAGTGAATCCGGAAGCGGGACCCAGTACTTC.